The clone carrying this T cell receptor (beta chain) appeared a single time. Per the original data handling: Quantification of nucleated cells was approximated via reference gene primer amplification. Here immunoSEQ multiplex PCR was the method, and the copy in TCRdb shows in-frame clones only, minus some. V and J calls and clone size are given by that table; D and trimming were obtained from the DNA. This table holds about 88,000 clones, 91% found once. The germline V gene has CDR1 MNHEY and CDR2 SVGAGI. The CDR3 sequence is 13 residues long. V was cut by 6 bases and J by 3 bases, with 12 bases left in between. The sample originates from a study of blood T cell repertoires in COVID-19. Study background: Specimens from acute and convalescent COVID-19 originated in the United States, Italy and Spain. PBMCs, B-cell-depleted T cells, or T cells provided the cDNA or gDNA that made up the material.

The chain is built from TRBV6-5 and TRBJ2-7; the D gene is possibly TRBD2 (6 bases). Material for sequencing was peripheral blood. The sequence was obtained from a human donor with active COVID-19. The donor label of this sample is uncertain. CDR3 nucleotide sequence: TGTGCCAGCAGCGCCTCGGGAGACTACGAGCAGTACTTC. This codes for CASSASGDYEQYF.